The 13 T cell receptor beta chains listed next were all sequenced from one sample in a study of cytomegalovirus exposure and HLA in healthy donors. The PCR ran on 60 Vbeta and 13 Jbeta primers. Sequencing used immunoSEQ multiplex PCR; TCRdb keeps in-frame clones, though not all of them. Among about 92,000 clones listed, 81% were seen once. Sequences were obtained from PBMCs. These receptors all come from a girl aged 2 to 10 in good health and CMV-seropositive.

CDR3 in amino acids: CASSAGTDNQPQHF. In nucleotides, the CDR3 is TGTGCCAGCAGTGCCGGGACAGACAATCAGCCCCAGCATTTT. V gene TRBV2 combines with J gene TRBJ1-5; 7 nucleotides align to TRBD1. The CDR3 covers 14 residues. J was trimmed by 3 bases and V by 4 bases; bases with no gene match: 3. Per the germline V gene, CDR1 is SNHLY and CDR2 is FYNNEI.

V gene TRBV2 combines with J gene TRBJ1-4; no clear D. Germline assignment: CDR1 SNHLY and CDR2 FYNNEI. V was shortened by 6 bases and J by 12 bases, with 23 bases between the two germline ends. This CDR3 region has 15 residues. The DNA for the CDR3 is TGTGCCAGCAGCCCAGACTCGGCCGTTATTTTTGAACTGTTTTTT. Amino acids: CASSPDSAVIFELFF.

The chain combines TRBV18 with TRBJ2-7; D ambiguous. This CDR3 region has 16 residues. Per germline, CDR1 KGHSH and CDR2 LQKENI. Trimming took off 1 base at V and 0 bases at J, with 13 bases between the two ends. The CDR3 region is CASSPLTASHSYEQYF. CDR3 sequence (DNA): TGTGCCAGCTCACCACTTACCGCGTCGCACTCCTACGAGCAGTACTTC.

This clone was seen only once. The chain uses TRBV30 and TRBJ2-7; D unresolved. This CDR3 region has 14 residues. Germline CDR1 reads GTSNPN; CDR2 reads SVGIG (reference sequence). With 2 bases removed from V and 7 bases from J, the gap between germline ends came to 18 bases. DNA for the CDR3: TGTGCCTGGAGTTCGATGGGCCCCTACTTTGAGCAGTACTTC. It translates to CAWSSMGPYFEQYF. The full variable domain, in which reference TRBV30 and TRBJ2-7 provide the parts outside the CDR3, is SQTIHQWPATLVQPVGSPLSLECTVEGTSNPNLYWYRQAAGRGLQLLFYSVGIGQISSEVPQNLSASRPQDRQFILSSKKLLLSDSGFYLCAWSSMGPYFEQYFGPGTRLTVT.

This chain uses TRBV7-6 with TRBJ2-1, with 14 bases fitting TRBD2. Germline CDR1 SGHVS, CDR2 FNYEAQ. Trimming removed 1 base from V and 8 bases from J; junction bases left unmatched: 4. CDR3 length equals 16 residues. The CDR3 sequence: CASSLEGLAGGYEQFF. The CDR3 DNA follows: TGTGCCAGCAGCTTAGAAGGACTAGCGGGAGGCTATGAGCAGTTCTTC. The full variable domain, with the rest looked up from reference TRBV7-6 and TRBJ2-1, is GAGVSQSPRYKVTKRGQDVALRCDPISGHVSLYWYRQALGQGPEFLTYFNYEAQQDKSGLPNDRFSAERPEGSISTLTIQRTEQRDSAMYRCASSLEGLAGGYEQFFGPGTRLTVL.

This clone showed up just a few times. The CDR3 region has the DNA TGTGCCAGCAGCGCGGACTGGGCATATACGCAGTATTTT. It encodes CASSADWAYTQYF. This chain connects TRBV11-2 to TRBJ2-3; the D gene is possibly TRBD2 (5 bases). The CDR3 consists of 13 residues. V was pared by 5 bases and J by 7 bases, with 13 bases between. From germline, CDR1 is SGHAT and CDR2 FQNNGV.

This chain links TRBV27 with TRBJ2-4; 10 nucleotides match TRBD2. Trimming removed 4 bases from V and 4 bases from J; junction bases left unmatched: 19. Germline CDR1 reads MNHEY; CDR2 reads SMNVEV (reference sequence). The CDR3 consists of 20 residues. CDR3 sequence (DNA): TGTGCCAGCAGTTCGGGAGGGGCTAGCGGGGGCCCTAAAGATAAAAACATTCAGTACTTC. It encodes CASSSGGASGGPKDKNIQYF.

This clone showed up just once. V and J are TRBV25-1 and TRBJ1-2; D is uncertain. Per the germline V gene, CDR1 is MGHDK and CDR2 is SYGVNS. This CDR3 has 14 residues. V lost 2 bases to trimming and J lost 2 bases, with 9 bases between them. This chain's CDR3 is CASSEGEGNYGYTF. The CDR3 nucleotides are TGTGCCAGCAGTGAAGGTGAGGGAAACTATGGCTACACCTTC.

V gene TRBV15 combines with J gene TRBJ2-1; 8 bases match TRBD2. V trimming: 1 base; J trimming: 9 bases; junction bases outside the gene matches: 14. This CDR3 has 17 residues. The germline gives CDR1 LNHNV, CDR2 YYDKDF (reference sequence). CDR3 in DNA: TGTGCCACCAGCAGAGGACACAGCGGGAGAGTGGGGGCTGAGCAGTTCTTC. Its protein product is CATSRGHSGRVGAEQFF.

The rearrangement links TRBV5-4 to TRBJ2-7; D remains unclear. Germline V gene data show CDR1 as SGHNT and CDR2 as YYREEE (reference sequence). Trimming took 4 bases from V and 1 from J, leaving 9 bases between them. CDR3 length: 13 residues. CDR3 loop: CASSRGGSYEQYF. DNA for the CDR3: TGTGCCAGCAGCCGCGGCGGATCCTACGAGCAGTACTTC.

The CDR3 region has the DNA TGTGCCAGCAGGTTCCTAGCGGGAGTTATGGGAGAGACCCAGTACTTC. This encodes CASRFLAGVMGETQYF. This chain connects TRBV28 to TRBJ2-5, with TRBD2 matching 10 bases. The CDR3 runs 16 residues. Germline-derived CDR1 and CDR2 are MDHEN and SYDVKM. The ends lost 6 bases at V and 4 bases at J; junction bases unmatched: 11.

The genes are TRBV7-9 and TRBJ2-1, with 9 bases fitting TRBD1. The J segment lost 13 bases and the V segment lost 0 bases, leaving 7 bases of the junction unmatched. This CDR3 comprises 14 residues. The V gene's germline CDR1 is SEHNR and CDR2 FQNEAQ (reference sequence). The chain's CDR3 is CASSLAGQGNRQFF. The DNA for the CDR3 is TGTGCCAGCAGCTTAGCGGGACAGGGAAATCGACAGTTCTTC.

V is TRBV13 and J is TRBJ2-7, with 13 bases identical to TRBD2. The germline CDR1 and CDR2 sequences are PRHDT and FYEKMQ (reference sequence). There are 13 residues in the CDR3. The trim removed 7 bases at V and 7 bases at J, leaving 4 bases unmatched. The CDR3: CASKTSGRWEQYF. CDR3 DNA sequence: TGTGCCAGCAAGACTAGCGGGAGGTGGGAGCAGTACTTC.